Shown below are 15 T cell receptor beta chains from a single sample sequenced in a study of T-cell memory formation after mild COVID-19. A single record per CDR3 protein comes from TCRdb applying MiXCR to the 5' RACE reads. Among roughly 450,000 distinct CDR3 sequences listed, about 18% were seen once. The material sequenced was PBMCs or a T cell subset sorted from them (not recorded which). The source of these receptors is an adult woman who had mild COVID-19 (a few samples of this study predate the infection). Cell type and time point are not known.

This clonotype was observed a handful of times. The chain uses TRBV24-1 and TRBJ2-2, with 10 bases fitting TRBD2. The CDR3 contains 17 residues. Trimming at V came to 3 bases and at J to 1 base, leaving 4 bases not matched to a gene. Germline CDR1 reads KGHDR; CDR2 reads SFDVKD. CDR3 in amino acids: CATSDPLAGENTGELFF. The CDR3 region has the DNA TGTGCCACCAGTGATCCTCTAGCGGGAGAGAACACCGGGGAGCTGTTTTTT.

The chain joins TRBV4-2 to TRBJ2-2; D is unresolved. CDR3 length: 14 amino acids. Germline V gene lookup returns CDR1 LGHNA and CDR2 YNFKEQ. V was clipped by 2 bases and J by 5 bases, with 9 bases between them. DNA of the CDR3: TGTGCCAGCAGCCAACTCAGTAAAACCGGGGAGCTGTTTTTT. This encodes CASSQLSKTGELFF.

This chain joins TRBV20-1 and TRBJ1-1; possible D gene TRBD1, 6 bases. This CDR3 has 16 amino acids. The V and J ends lost 0 bases and 1 base respectively, with 15 bases between them. Germline CDR1 reads DFQATT; CDR2 reads SNEGSKA (reference sequence). Here the CDR3 reads CSARDPGQPENTEAFF. The CDR3 DNA sequence: TGCAGTGCTAGAGATCCCGGACAGCCGGAGAACACTGAAGCTTTCTTT.

This clonotype occurred a few times. The chain recombines TRBV30 with TRBJ2-3, with TRBD2 as a possible D gene (5 bases). The CDR3 extends over 15 amino acids. Trimming removed 2 bases at V and 1 base at J, with 13 bases between. Germline CDR1 and CDR2: GTSNPN and SVGIG (reference sequence). The CDR3 here is CAWSPGVSGTDTQYF. The DNA of the CDR3 is TGTGCCTGGAGTCCCGGGGTTAGCGGCACAGATACGCAGTATTTT.

This rearrangement joins TRBV6-6 to TRBJ1-2; D is unresolved. The V end was cut by 6 bases, the J end by 7 bases, with 21 bases between. In germline, CDR1 is MNHNY, CDR2 SVGAGI (reference sequence). The length of the CDR3 is 15 residues. The CDR3 is CASSEGGRAGFGYTF. CDR3 sequence (DNA): TGTGCCAGCAGCGAAGGAGGGAGGGCGGGCTTTGGCTACACCTTC.

The rearrangement links TRBV2 to TRBJ1-1, with D perhaps matching TRBD1 (5 bases). CDR3 length: 14 residues. V lost 4 bases to trimming and J lost 4 bases, with 13 bases between them. The V gene's germline CDR1 is SNHLY and CDR2 FYNNEI. CDR3 sequence (DNA): TGTGCCAGCAGTGTTTATCAGGGTGGCACTGAAGCTTTCTTT. Amino acids: CASSVYQGGTEAFF.

This clonotype was counted a few times. V gene TRBV6-6 combines with J gene TRBJ1-6; D not certain. The germline V and J ends were trimmed by 4 bases and 9 bases, with 13 bases remaining between them. The CDR3 length is 14 residues. The germline V gene has CDR1 MNHNY and CDR2 SVGAGI (reference sequence). As DNA, the CDR3 is TGTGCCAGCAGTTTCCTCCAGGAGGGTTCACCCCTCCACTTT. This codes for CASSFLQEGSPLHF.

This clonotype was observed a handful of times. The V and J genes are TRBV7-2 and TRBJ2-2; D is possibly TRBD1 (5 bases). This CDR3 comprises 15 residues. Per the germline V gene, CDR1 is SGHTA and CDR2 is FQGNSA. V was pared by 5 bases and J by 4 bases, with 14 bases between. CDR3 coding DNA: TGTGCCAGCAGCCTCCAACGGACAAGCACCGGGGAGCTGTTTTTT. Translated: CASSLQRTSTGELFF.

The chain recombines TRBV5-6 with TRBJ2-3; D is ambiguous. CDR3 length equals 15 residues. Germline CDR1 SGHDT, CDR2 YYEEEE. Trimming stripped 0 bases from V and 1 base from J, with 9 bases between. In nucleotides, the CDR3 is TGTGCCAGCAGCTTGGGCACATATGGCACAGATACGCAGTATTTT. This gives the protein CASSLGTYGTDTQYF. Full variable domain (outside the CDR3, taken from reference TRBV5-6 and TRBJ2-3): DAGVTQSPTHLIKTRGQQVTLRCSPKSGHDTVSWYQQALGQGPQFIFQYYEEEERQRGNFPDRFSGHQFPNYSSELNVNALLLGDSALYLCASSLGTYGTDTQYFGPGTRLTVL.

The chain uses TRBV2 and TRBJ2-7; D is ambiguous. The CDR3 sequence is 14 residues long. Germline assignment: CDR1 SNHLY and CDR2 FYNNEI. V was clipped by 2 bases and J by 6 bases, with 14 bases between them. Here the CDR3 reads CASSEWEGFSEQYF. In DNA, the CDR3 is TGTGCCAGCAGTGAATGGGAAGGCTTCTCCGAGCAGTACTTC.

This clonotype has only a few counts. V gene TRBV5-1 combines with J gene TRBJ2-7; 7 nucleotides line up with TRBD2. Germline CDR1 SGHRS, CDR2 YFSETQ. Trimming cost V 4 bases and J 2 bases; bases outside gene matches: 6. The CDR3 is 14 amino acids. CDR3 coding DNA: TGCGCCAGCAGCCGGTTGGGAGGGACCTACGAGCAGTACTTC. This codes for CASSRLGGTYEQYF.

In its sample, this clonotype was seen many times. This sequence joins TRBV11-2 and TRBJ2-3; 15 bases line up with TRBD2. This CDR3 spans 19 amino acids. V lost 2 bases to trimming and J lost 5 bases; unmatched junction nucleotides: 11. CDR1 is SGHAT, CDR2 FQNNGV, per germline. This chain's CDR3 is CASSLTRTSGGAGGDTQYF. CDR3 nucleotide sequence: TGTGCCAGCAGCTTAACCCGGACTAGCGGGGGGGCAGGAGGAGATACGCAGTATTTT. Based on the CDR3 plus reference TRBV11-2 and TRBJ2-3, the full variable domain is EAGVAQSPRYKIIEKRQSVAFWCNPISGHATLYWYQQILGQGPKLLIQFQNNGVVDDSQLPKDRFSAERLKGVDSTLKIQPAKLEDSAVYLCASSLTRTSGGAGGDTQYFGPGTRLTVL.

Points on this clonotype: A junction boundary mismatches the germline segment, possibly from a read error. This chain links TRBV23-1 with TRBJ1-1; D possibly corresponds to TRBD1 (5 bases). TRBV23-1 is annotated as an ORF whose role is uncertain. The CDR3 contains 11 residues. The chain's CDR3 is CASSQLGREAF. The CDR3 bases are TGCGCCAGCAGTCAATTAGGCAGGGAGGCGTTT.

This clonotype appeared many times. This sequence joins TRBV7-3 and TRBJ2-3; a possible D gene is TRBD2 (6 bases). Trimming stripped 4 bases from V and 6 bases from J, with 14 bases between. Germline values: CDR1 SGHTA, CDR2 FQGTGA. The CDR3 has 14 amino acids. CDR3 DNA: TGTGCCAGCAGCTCCGGAGGAGGGAGGGATACGCAGTATTTT. This encodes CASSSGGGRDTQYF.

V gene TRBV18 combines with J gene TRBJ2-3; D is ambiguous. V was clipped by 2 bases and J by 9 bases, with 9 bases between them. The CDR3 consists of 12 residues. CDR1 and CDR2 from the germline V gene are KGHSH and LQKENI. The CDR3 DNA sequence: TGTGCCAGCTCACCAACCCTCGGCACGCAGTATTTT. It specifies CASSPTLGTQYF. Supplemented by reference TRBV18 and TRBJ2-3, the full variable domain reads NAGVMQNPRHLVRRRGQEARLRCSPMKGHSHVYWYRQLPEEGLKFMVYLQKENIIDESGMPKERFSAEFPKEGPSILRIQQVVRGDSAAYFCASSPTLGTQYFGPGTRLTVL.